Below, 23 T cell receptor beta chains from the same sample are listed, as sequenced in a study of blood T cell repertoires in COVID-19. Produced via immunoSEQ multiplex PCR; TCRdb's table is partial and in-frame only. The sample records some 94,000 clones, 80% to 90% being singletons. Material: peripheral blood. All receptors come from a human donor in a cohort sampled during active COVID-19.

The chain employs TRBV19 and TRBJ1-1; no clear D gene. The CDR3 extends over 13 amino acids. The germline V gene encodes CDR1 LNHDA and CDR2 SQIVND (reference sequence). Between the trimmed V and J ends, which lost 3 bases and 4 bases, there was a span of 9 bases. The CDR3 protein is CASSMAAGTEAFF. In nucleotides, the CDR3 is TGTGCCAGTAGTATGGCCGCTGGCACTGAAGCTTTCTTT.

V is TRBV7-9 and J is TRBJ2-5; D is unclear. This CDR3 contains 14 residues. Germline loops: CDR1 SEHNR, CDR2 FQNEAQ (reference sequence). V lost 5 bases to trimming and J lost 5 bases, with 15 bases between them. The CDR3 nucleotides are TGTGCCAGCAGCAGCGACCGACCCTCGGAGACCCAGTACTTC. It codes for CASSSDRPSETQYF.

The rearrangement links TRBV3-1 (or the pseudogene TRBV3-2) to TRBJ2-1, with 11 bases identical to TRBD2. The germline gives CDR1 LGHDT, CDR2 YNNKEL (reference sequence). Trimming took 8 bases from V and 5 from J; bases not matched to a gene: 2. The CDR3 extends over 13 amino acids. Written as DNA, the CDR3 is TGTGCCAGCCGACTAGCGGGGAACAATGAGCAGTTCTTC. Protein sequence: CASRLAGNNEQFF.

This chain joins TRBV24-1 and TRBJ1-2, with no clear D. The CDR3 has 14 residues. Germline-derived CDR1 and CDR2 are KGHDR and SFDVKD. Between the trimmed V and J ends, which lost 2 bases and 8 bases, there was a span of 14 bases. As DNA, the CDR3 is TGTGCCACCAGTGATTATACCCGAGAGGGAGGCTACACCTTC. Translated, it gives CATSDYTREGGYTF.

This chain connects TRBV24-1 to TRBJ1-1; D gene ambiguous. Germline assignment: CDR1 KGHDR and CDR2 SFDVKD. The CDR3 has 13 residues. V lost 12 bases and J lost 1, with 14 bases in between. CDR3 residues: CAPPVGRNTEAFF. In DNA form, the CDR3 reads TGTGCCCCCCCTGTGGGCAGGAACACTGAAGCTTTCTTT.

The CDR3 sequence is CASSVGQDLEQYF. The CDR3 DNA reads as TGTGCCAGTAGTGTGGGACAGGACCTGGAGCAGTACTTC. The rearrangement uses TRBV19 and TRBJ2-7, with 8 bases fitting TRBD1. The CDR3 spans 13 residues. Germline V gene data show CDR1 as LNHDA and CDR2 as SQIVND (reference sequence). V lost 5 bases to trimming and J lost 7 bases; unmatched junction nucleotides: 7.

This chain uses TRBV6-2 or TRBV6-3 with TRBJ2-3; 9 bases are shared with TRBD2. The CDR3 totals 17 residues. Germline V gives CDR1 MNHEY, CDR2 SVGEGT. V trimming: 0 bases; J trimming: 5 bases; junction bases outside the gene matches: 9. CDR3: CASSYSVPRGGGDTQYF. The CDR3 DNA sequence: TGTGCCAGCAGTTACTCGGTTCCGCGGGGGGGCGGAGATACGCAGTATTTT.

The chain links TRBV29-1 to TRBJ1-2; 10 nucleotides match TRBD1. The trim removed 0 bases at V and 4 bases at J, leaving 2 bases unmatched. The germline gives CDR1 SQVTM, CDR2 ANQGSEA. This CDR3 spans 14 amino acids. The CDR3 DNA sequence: TGCAGCGTTGAAGACGGGACAGGGGCCTATGGCTACACCTTC. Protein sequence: CSVEDGTGAYGYTF.

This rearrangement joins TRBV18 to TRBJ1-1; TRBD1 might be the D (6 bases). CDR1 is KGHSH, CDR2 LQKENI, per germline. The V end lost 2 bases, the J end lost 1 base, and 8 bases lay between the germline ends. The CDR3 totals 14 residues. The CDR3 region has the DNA TGTGCCAGCTCACCAGCGACAGGGAACACTGAAGCTTTCTTT. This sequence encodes CASSPATGNTEAFF.

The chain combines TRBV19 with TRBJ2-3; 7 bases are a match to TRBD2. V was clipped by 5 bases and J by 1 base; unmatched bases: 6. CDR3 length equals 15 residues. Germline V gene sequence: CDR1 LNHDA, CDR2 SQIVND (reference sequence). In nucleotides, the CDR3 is TGTGCCAGTAGTTGGGCTAGCGGAGGCACAGATACGCAGTATTTT. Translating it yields CASSWASGGTDTQYF.

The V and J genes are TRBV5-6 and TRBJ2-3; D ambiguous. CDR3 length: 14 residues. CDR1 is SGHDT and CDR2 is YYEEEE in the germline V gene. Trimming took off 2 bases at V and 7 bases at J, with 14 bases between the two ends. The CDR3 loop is CASSFFSSVNTQYF. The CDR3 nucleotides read TGTGCCAGCAGCTTCTTTTCTAGTGTAAATACGCAGTATTTT.

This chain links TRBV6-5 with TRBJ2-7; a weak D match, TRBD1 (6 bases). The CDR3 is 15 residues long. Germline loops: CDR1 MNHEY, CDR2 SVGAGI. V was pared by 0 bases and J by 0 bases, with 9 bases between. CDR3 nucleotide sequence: TGTGCCAGCAGTTACTCAGGACAGAGCTCCTACGAGCAGTACTTC. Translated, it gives CASSYSGQSSYEQYF.

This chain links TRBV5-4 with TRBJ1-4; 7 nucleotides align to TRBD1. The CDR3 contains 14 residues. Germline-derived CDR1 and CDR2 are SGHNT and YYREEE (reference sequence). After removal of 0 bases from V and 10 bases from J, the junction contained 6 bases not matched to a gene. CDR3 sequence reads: CASSLDRGSGKLFF. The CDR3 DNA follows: TGTGCCAGCAGCTTGGACAGGGGCTCTGGAAAACTGTTTTTT.

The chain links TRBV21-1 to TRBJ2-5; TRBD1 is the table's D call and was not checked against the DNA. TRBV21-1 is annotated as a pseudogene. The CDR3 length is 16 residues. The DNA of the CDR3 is TGTGCCAGCAGCACTAGGACATACCGGTACCAAGAGACCCAGTACTTC. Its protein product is CASSTRTYRYQETQYF.

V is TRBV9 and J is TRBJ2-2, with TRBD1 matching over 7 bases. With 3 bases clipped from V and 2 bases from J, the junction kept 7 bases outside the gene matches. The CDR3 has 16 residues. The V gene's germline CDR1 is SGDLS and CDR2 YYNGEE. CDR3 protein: CASSATGTANTGELFF. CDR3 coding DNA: TGTGCCAGCAGCGCCACCGGGACAGCAAACACCGGGGAGCTGTTTTTT.

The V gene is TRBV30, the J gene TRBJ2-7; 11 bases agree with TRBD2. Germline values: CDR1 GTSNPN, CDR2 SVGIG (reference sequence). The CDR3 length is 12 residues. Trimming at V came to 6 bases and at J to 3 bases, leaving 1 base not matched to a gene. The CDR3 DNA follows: TGTGCCTGTACTAGCGGGAGCTACGAGCAGTACTTC. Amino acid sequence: CACTSGSYEQYF.

This CDR3 reads CASSPSSYEQYF. CDR3 sequence (DNA): TGTGCCAGCAGCCCCAGCTCCTACGAGCAGTACTTC. The rearrangement joins TRBV7-2 to TRBJ2-7; D call uncertain. CDR3 length: 12 amino acids. Germline V gene data show CDR1 as SGHTA and CDR2 as FQGNSA. With 5 bases removed from V and 0 bases from J, the gap between germline ends came to 5 bases. Based on the CDR3 plus reference TRBV7-2 and TRBJ2-7, the full variable domain is GAGVSQSPSNKVTEKGKDVELRCDPISGHTALYWYRQSLGQGLEFLIYFQGNSAPDKSGLPSDRFSAERTGGSVSTLTIQRTQQEDSAVYLCASSPSSYEQYFGPGTRLTVT.

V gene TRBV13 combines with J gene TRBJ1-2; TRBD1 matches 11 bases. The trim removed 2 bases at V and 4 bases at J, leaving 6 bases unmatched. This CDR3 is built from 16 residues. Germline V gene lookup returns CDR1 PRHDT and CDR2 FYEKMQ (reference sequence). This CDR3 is CASSLPPGTGGYGYTF. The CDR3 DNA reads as TGTGCCAGCAGCTTACCCCCCGGGACAGGGGGCTATGGCTACACCTTC.

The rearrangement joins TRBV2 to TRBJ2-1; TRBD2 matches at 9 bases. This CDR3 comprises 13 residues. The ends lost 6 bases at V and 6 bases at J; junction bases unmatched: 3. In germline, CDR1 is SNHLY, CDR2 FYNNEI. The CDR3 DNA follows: TGTGCCAGCAGACCGGGACTAGCCAATGAGCAGTTCTTC. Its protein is CASRPGLANEQFF.

For the CDR3, the DNA is TGTGCCAGCAGCACCGACGACACTTCGCAGTTCTTC. Protein sequence: CASSTDDTSQFF. V usage is TRBV11-2 and J usage is TRBJ2-1; the D is unclear. V was trimmed by 5 bases and J by 12 bases, leaving 14 bases between them. The germline V gene encodes CDR1 SGHAT and CDR2 FQNNGV. This CDR3 comprises 12 residues.

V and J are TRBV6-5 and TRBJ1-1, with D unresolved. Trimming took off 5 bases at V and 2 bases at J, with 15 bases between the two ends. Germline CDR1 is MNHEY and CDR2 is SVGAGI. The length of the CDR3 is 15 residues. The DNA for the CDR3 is TGTGCCAGCAGTCTGTCCCTCACTTTCAACACTGAAGCTTTCTTT. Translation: CASSLSLTFNTEAFF.

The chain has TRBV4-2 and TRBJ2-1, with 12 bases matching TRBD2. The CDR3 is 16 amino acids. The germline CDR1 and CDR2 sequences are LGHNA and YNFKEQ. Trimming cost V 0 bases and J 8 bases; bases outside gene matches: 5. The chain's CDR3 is CASSQDRRLAGDEQFF. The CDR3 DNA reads TGTGCCAGCAGCCAAGATCGGAGACTAGCGGGGGATGAGCAGTTCTTC.

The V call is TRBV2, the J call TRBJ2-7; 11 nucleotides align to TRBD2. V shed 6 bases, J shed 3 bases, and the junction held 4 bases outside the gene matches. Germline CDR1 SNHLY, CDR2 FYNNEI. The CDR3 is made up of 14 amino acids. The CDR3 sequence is CASRASGGNYEQYF. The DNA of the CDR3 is TGTGCCAGCAGGGCTAGCGGGGGGAACTACGAGCAGTACTTC. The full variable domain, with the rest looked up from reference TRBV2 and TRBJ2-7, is EPEVTQTPSHQVTQMGQEVILRCVPISNHLYFYWYRQILGQKVEFLVSFYNNEISEKSEIFDDQFSVERPDGSNFTLKIRSTKLEDSAMYFCASRASGGNYEQYFGPGTRLTVT.